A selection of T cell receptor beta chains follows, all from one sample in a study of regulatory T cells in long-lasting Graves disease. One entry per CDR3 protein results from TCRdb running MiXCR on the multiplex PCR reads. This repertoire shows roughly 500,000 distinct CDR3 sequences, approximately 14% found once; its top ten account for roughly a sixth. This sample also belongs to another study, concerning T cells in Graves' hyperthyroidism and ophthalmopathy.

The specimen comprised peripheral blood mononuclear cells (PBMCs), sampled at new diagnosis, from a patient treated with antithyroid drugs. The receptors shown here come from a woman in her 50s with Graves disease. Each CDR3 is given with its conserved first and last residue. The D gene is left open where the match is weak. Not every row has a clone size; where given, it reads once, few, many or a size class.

TGTGCCAGTAGTATAGGGGGACTAGCGGTTGAGAGCTCCTACGAGCAGTACTTC CASSIGGLAVESSYEQYF TRBV19 . TRBJ2-7 TRBD2
TGTGCCAGCTCTGCGGGGCCGGGGGAGACCCAGTACTTC CASSAGPGETQYF TRBV18 once TRBJ2-5 .
TGTGCCAGCAGTTCCCCCCCCTGGGCGATAACCTCCCAAGAGACCCAGTACTTC CASSSPPWAITSQETQYF TRBV6-2/TRBV6-3 . TRBJ2-5 .
TGTGCCATCAGTGAGCCCCGACTAGCGGGCATTCAGTACTTC CAISEPRLAGIQYF TRBV10-3 . TRBJ2-4 TRBD2
TGTGCCACCAGTGAGTCAGTGTACGAGCAGTACTTC CATSESVYEQYF TRBV2 many TRBJ2-7 .
TGCGCCAGCAGCCCACAGGGACCCCAGCCCCAGCATTTT CASSPQGPQPQHF TRBV5-1 many TRBJ1-5 .
TGCGCCAGCAGGACGGGGGCGACTAGCTCCTACGAGCAGTACTTC CASRTGATSSYEQYF TRBV5-1 many TRBJ2-7 .
TGTGCCAGCAGTTTTCAGGACGGGGGTACAGATACGCAGTATTTT CASSFQDGGTDTQYF TRBV27 many TRBJ2-3 .
TGTGCCAGCAGCCAAGGGCGGGCTAACGGATGGTCTGAGCAGTTCTTC CASSQGRANGWSEQFF TRBV3-1 few TRBJ2-1 .
TGTGCCAGCAAAATGGGACTAGCGGGAGACACCGTTGGCACAGATACGCAGTATTTT CASKMGLAGDTVGTDTQYF TRBV28 . TRBJ2-3 TRBD2
TGTGCCAGTAGTTACAGGGCGCCCGGGGAGCTGTTTTTT CASSYRAPGELFF TRBV19 . TRBJ2-2 .
TGTGCCTGGAGTCCAGGGTCTGGAAACACCATATATTTT CAWSPGSGNTIYF TRBV30 . TRBJ1-3 .
TGTGCCAGCAGCTTTGAACGGTCCTTGGACATTCAGTACTTC CASSFERSLDIQYF TRBV7-9 . TRBJ2-4 .
TGTGCCAGCAGCCACGCCGGGACTAGCGTGTCCTACGAGCAGTACTTC CASSHAGTSVSYEQYF TRBV12-3/TRBV12-4 many TRBJ2-7 TRBD2
TGTGCCAGCAGCTTAGACCTCCTCCGCGGGCGGGATTACAATGAGCAGTTCTTC CASSLDLLRGRDYNEQFF TRBV7-9 . TRBJ2-1 .
TGTGCCAGCAGTTACATAGCCGGTGAAGATGAGCAGTACTTC CASSYIAGEDEQYF TRBV6-5 . TRBJ2-7 .
TGTGCCAGCAGTTACGGAAGGTACAGCAATCAGCCCCAGCATTTT CASSYGRYSNQPQHF TRBV6-5 many TRBJ1-5 .
TGTGCCAGCAGCCAAGATCGCGGGTCTAGGTTCTTC CASSQDRGSRFF TRBV14 . TRBJ2-1 .
TGCAGTGCTAGAGCGCAGATGAACACTGAAGCTTTCTTT CSARAQMNTEAFF TRBV20-1 . TRBJ1-1 .
TGTGCCAGCAGCTTAGAGGCGGCTAAAAACATTCAGTACTTC CASSLEAAKNIQYF TRBV7-9 . TRBJ2-4 .
TGTGCCAGCAGCTTGGGGGGCACAGGAGGAAATCAGCCCCAGCATTTT CASSLGGTGGNQPQHF TRBV5-6 many TRBJ1-5 .
TGCAGTGCTGGAGGTATGGGCGGTCACTATGGCTACACCTTC CSAGGMGGHYGYTF TRBV20-1 many TRBJ1-2 .
TGTGCCAGCAGCGTAGACGGGAACGGGGAGCTGTTTTTT CASSVDGNGELFF TRBV9 many TRBJ2-2 .
TGTGCCAGCATTTCGGGACAGGTCGAGGGTGAAAAACTGTTTTTT CASISGQVEGEKLFF TRBV28 many TRBJ1-4 TRBD1
TGCGCCAGCAGTGAGTCATTGGCATCTACGCCCTTCTTC CASSESLASTPFF TRBV10-1 . TRBJ1-2 .
TGCAGCGTTGTACGGGACAGAGGCACTGAAGCTTTCTTT CSVVRDRGTEAFF TRBV29-1 many TRBJ1-1 TRBD1
TGTGCCAGCAGCGAAGACAGGGGGGATGAGCAGTTCTTC CASSEDRGDEQFF TRBV5-4 few TRBJ2-1 TRBD1
TGTGCCTGGAATGGCCCAGGCTACGAGCAGTACTTC CAWNGPGYEQYF TRBV30 many TRBJ2-7 .
TGTGCCAGCAGCCACCGGGGGGGGAGCGGGAGTCAATACAATGAGCAGTTCTTC CASSHRGGSGSQYNEQFF TRBV11-3 many TRBJ2-1 TRBD2
TGTGCCAGCAGCGTAAGCGGGAGAGGCGCGGATACGCAGTATTTT CASSVSGRGADTQYF TRBV9 few TRBJ2-3 TRBD2
TGTGCCTGGAGTTCCGCTGTCTTTTCTCAGCCCCAGCATTTT CAWSSAVFSQPQHF TRBV30 . TRBJ1-5 .
TGTGCCAGCCAAACTTGGCATACGCAGTATTTT CASQTWHTQYF TRBV28 many TRBJ2-3 .
TGCGCCAGCAGCCCATGGGGGACAGGGGATTCCTACGAGCAGTGCTTC CASSPWGTGDSYEQCF TRBV5-1 . TRBJ2-7 TRBD1
TGTGCCAGCAGCGTATCAGGGGTGTCGGATGAGCAGTTCTTC CASSVSGVSDEQFF TRBV9 few TRBJ2-1 .
TGTGCCAGCAGTGAAGGATGGGGTAGCGGGGCCTCCTACGAGCAGTACTTC CASSEGWGSGASYEQYF TRBV2 many TRBJ2-7 TRBD2
TGTGCCAGCAGTTATTCTGGAGGGGCGGAGACCCAGTACTTC CASSYSGGAETQYF TRBV6-9 few TRBJ2-5 .
TGTGCCAGCAGCATCAACCCGGGGGGTACAGATACGCAGTATTTT CASSINPGGTDTQYF TRBV7-3 many TRBJ2-3 TRBD2
TGTGCCAGCAGCTTAGTCCAGGGCGGTGAGCAGTTCTTC CASSLVQGGEQFF TRBV11-3 many TRBJ2-1 .
TGTGCCACCAGTGATCCAACCACAGGGAATACGCAGTATTTT CATSDPTTGNTQYF TRBV24-1 few TRBJ2-3 .
TGTGCCAGCAGGGGGGGGACTAGCGTGGGCTACAATGAGCAGTTCTTC CASRGGTSVGYNEQFF TRBV28 many TRBJ2-1 TRBD2
TGTGCCAGCAGCGCGATCGCATCTGGGAACACCGGGGAGCTGTTTTTT CASSAIASGNTGELFF TRBV7-6 . TRBJ2-2 .
TGCAGTGCTAGAGCCCCACTAGCGGGAGGGGTGGGCAATGAGCAGTTCTTC CSARAPLAGGVGNEQFF TRBV20-1 many TRBJ2-1 TRBD2
TGTGCCAGCAGGCTCACCGGGACAGGGATGTACGAGCAGTACTTC CASRLTGTGMYEQYF TRBV12-3/TRBV12-4 many TRBJ2-7 TRBD1
TGTGCCAGCTCACCACGATACGCAGGGGACACTGAAGCTTTCTTT CASSPRYAGDTEAFF TRBV18 . TRBJ1-1 .
TGCAGCGTTGAAGATCCACTAGCGGGAATGGGGACCCAGTACTTC CSVEDPLAGMGTQYF TRBV29-1 many TRBJ2-5 TRBD2
TGTGCCAGCAACCCGGGACCGAACACTGAAGCTTTCTTT CASNPGPNTEAFF TRBV2 many TRBJ1-1 .